A single sample is the source of the 22 T cell receptor beta chains below, sequenced in a study of PD-1 blockade in classical Hodgkin lymphoma. The method was immunoSEQ multiplex PCR; TCRdb's version includes in-frame clones alone and lacks a portion of them. The sample lists more than 85,000 clones; approximately 89% were seen once. Time point here: cycle 4 day 1 (C4D1), after five to seven weeks of nivolumab. Patients all relapsed after autologous stem cell transplantation, and there was variation in brentuximab vedotin exposure. The sample here was peripheral blood mononuclear cells (PBMCs), taken before the fourth cycle of nivolumab. These receptors were collected from a human donor with classical Hodgkin lymphoma.

The rearrangement links TRBV11-2 to TRBJ2-1; possible D gene TRBD2, 5 bases. The ends were cut back, 0 bases at V and 8 bases at J, with 20 bases in the middle. Germline V gene sequence: CDR1 SGHAT, CDR2 FQNNGV. The CDR3 has 17 residues. The CDR3 bases are TGTGCCAGCAGCTTAGATCCAGCGCGGGTACAATCGGATGAGCAGTTCTTC. Protein sequence: CASSLDPARVQSDEQFF.

This chain connects TRBV4-2 to TRBJ2-1; weak D call: TRBD2 (5 bases). V lost 4 bases to trimming and J lost 0 bases, with 13 bases between them. Germline V gene sequence: CDR1 LGHNA, CDR2 YNFKEQ. The CDR3 is 16 residues long. The CDR3: CASSPLREASYNEQFF. In DNA, the CDR3 is TGTGCCAGCAGCCCGTTGAGGGAAGCCTCCTACAATGAGCAGTTCTTC.

The V and J genes are TRBV5-6 and TRBJ1-1; D gene uncertain. The germline V gene encodes CDR1 SGHDT and CDR2 YYEEEE. This CDR3 is 12 amino acids long. The ends were cut back, 2 bases at V and 3 bases at J, with 5 bases in the middle. CDR3 region: CASSLRDTEAFF. The DNA for the CDR3 is TGTGCCAGCAGCTTACGGGACACTGAAGCTTTCTTT.

The V and J genes are TRBV5-1 and TRBJ2-7, with TRBD1 identical over 7 bases. V dropped 4 bases and J dropped 9; count of bases not matched to a gene: 10. This CDR3 has 13 amino acids. The germline V gene encodes CDR1 SGHRS and CDR2 YFSETQ. CDR3 amino acids: CASSPEGGAGQYF. The CDR3 nucleotides read TGCGCCAGCAGCCCCGAAGGGGGCGCGGGGCAGTACTTC.

The rearrangement joins TRBV28 to TRBJ1-2, with 7 bases lining up with TRBD1. With V trimmed by 1 base and J by 0 bases, 5 bases remained unmatched. CDR1 MDHEN and CDR2 SYDVKM come from the germline V gene. The CDR3 contains 16 residues. The CDR3 DNA reads as TGTGCCAGCAGTTTATTTGAGGGGGCCGCTAACTATGGCTACACCTTC. Its translation: CASSLFEGAANYGYTF.

The rearrangement uses TRBV27 and TRBJ2-7; TRBD2 matches 10 bases. This CDR3 comprises 17 residues. V was clipped by 3 bases and J by 0 bases; unmatched bases: 8. CDR1 is MNHEY, CDR2 SMNVEV, per germline (reference sequence). DNA for the CDR3: TGTGCCAGCAGTTTCCTACCCGGGACTAGCGCCTCCTACGAGCAGTACTTC. Its translation is CASSFLPGTSASYEQYF.

The rearrangement uses TRBV7-9 and TRBJ2-7; perhaps D is TRBD1 or TRBD2 (5 bases each). CDR1 and CDR2 from the germline V gene are SEHNR and FQNEAQ (reference sequence). V lost 1 base and J 3 bases, leaving 10 bases between the germline ends. The CDR3 contains 14 residues. The CDR3 coding sequence is TGTGCCAGCAGCTTAGGGGGGAGCTTCTACGAGCAGTACTTC. As protein: CASSLGGSFYEQYF.

This chain links TRBV2 with TRBJ1-5; 11 bases are a match to TRBD1. V dropped 3 bases and J dropped 4; count of bases not matched to a gene: 2. The CDR3 is 15 residues long. The germline gives CDR1 SNHLY, CDR2 FYNNEI. The CDR3 is CASSEDRGRNQPQHF. Written as DNA, the CDR3 is TGTGCCAGCAGTGAGGACAGGGGGCGGAATCAGCCCCAGCATTTT.

V and J are TRBV6-6 and TRBJ2-5, with 10 bases aligning to TRBD2. CDR3 length: 16 residues. The junction had 7 bases not matched to a gene; V was cut back by 2 bases and J by 4 bases. Germline CDR1 MNHNY, CDR2 SVGAGI (reference sequence). In DNA, the CDR3 is TGTGCCAGCAGTTACATCAGCGGGAGGGCCCTAGAGACCCAGTACTTC. Protein product: CASSYISGRALETQYF.

The chain employs TRBV7-2 and TRBJ1-2; D is undetermined. CDR1 SGHTA and CDR2 FQGNSA come from the germline V gene. V gave up 3 bases and J gave up 4 bases, with 18 bases separating them. This CDR3 is built from 16 residues. CDR3: CASSFHPGKVSYGYTF. As DNA, the CDR3 is TGTGCCAGCAGCTTCCATCCGGGGAAGGTATCCTATGGCTACACCTTC.

The chain couples TRBV18 to TRBJ1-1; D perhaps matches TRBD1 (5 bases). Germline V gene sequence: CDR1 KGHSH, CDR2 LQKENI. This CDR3 has 15 residues. V gave up 4 bases and J gave up 3 bases, with 15 bases separating them. Here the CDR3 reads CASSLGWGEHTEAFF. The DNA for the CDR3 is TGTGCCAGCTCACTAGGCTGGGGGGAGCACACTGAAGCTTTCTTT.

This clone has a single count. The chain employs TRBV29-1 and TRBJ2-3; perhaps D is TRBD1 or TRBD2 (6 bases each). The germline CDR1 and CDR2 sequences are SQVTM and ANQGSEA. V shed 7 bases and J shed 1 base, with 18 bases lying between them. The CDR3 extends over 15 amino acids. The CDR3 reads CSGDGTGTGTDTQYF. CDR3 sequence (DNA): TGCAGCGGCGACGGAACAGGGACTGGCACAGATACGCAGTATTTT.

This chain connects TRBV27 to TRBJ2-1; 11 bases map to TRBD2. J lost 6 bases, V lost 6 bases, and 10 bases had no gene match. There are 16 residues in the CDR3. Germline lookup yields CDR1 MNHEY and CDR2 SMNVEV (reference sequence). The CDR3 nucleotides read TGTGCCAGCAGGCCCCCGAGACTAGCGGGACGCAATGAGCAGTTCTTC. This translates into CASRPPRLAGRNEQFF.

V and J are TRBV7-2 and TRBJ2-7, with TRBD1 matching 8 bases. Germline V lookup: CDR1 SGHTA, CDR2 FQGNSA. V dropped 2 bases and J dropped 5; count of bases not matched to a gene: 5. The CDR3 spans 14 residues. The CDR3 DNA follows: TGTGCCAGCAGCTTATGGCAGGGGGCGGACGAGCAGTACTTC. The encoded protein is CASSLWQGADEQYF.

The J gene is TRBJ2-6, the V gene TRBV15; D possibly corresponds to TRBD1 (5 bases). V lost 5 bases, J lost 4 bases, and 9 bases lay in between. CDR3 length equals 14 residues. Germline V lookup: CDR1 LNHNV, CDR2 YYDKDF (reference sequence). The CDR3 sequence: CATSQGGGANVLTF. Written as DNA, the CDR3 is TGTGCCACCAGCCAGGGTGGCGGGGCCAACGTCCTGACTTTC.

This sequence joins TRBV11-3 and TRBJ2-2; D not resolved. This CDR3 contains 17 residues. Looked up from germline, CDR1 is SGHNT and CDR2 is YENEEA. Trimming left V 1 base short and J 1 base short, with 13 bases between. Written as DNA, the CDR3 is TGTGCCAGCAGCTTAGCTCTGCGGCATCGGAACACCGGGGAGCTGTTTTTT. It encodes CASSLALRHRNTGELFF.

This clone has only one observation. This sequence joins TRBV11-2 and TRBJ2-1; 9 bases map to TRBD1. This CDR3 contains 16 residues. The V gene's germline CDR1 is SGHAT and CDR2 FQNNGV. Trimming at V came to 0 bases and at J to 7 bases, leaving 7 bases not matched to a gene. Written as DNA, the CDR3 is TGTGCCAGCAGCTTAGATGGACAGGGGAAAATAAATGAGCAGTTCTTC. Translating gives CASSLDGQGKINEQFF.

This chain joins TRBV19 and TRBJ1-5; 7 bases fit TRBD1. From germline, CDR1 is LNHDA and CDR2 SQIVND (reference sequence). V gave up 5 bases and J gave up 4 bases; unmatched junction bases: 8. This CDR3 is 15 amino acids long. The CDR3: CASSVRQGENQPQHF. As DNA, the CDR3 is TGTGCCAGTAGTGTCAGACAGGGTGAAAATCAGCCCCAGCATTTT.

V gene TRBV28 combines with J gene TRBJ2-3; TRBD2 agrees at 8 bases. Trimming cost V 5 bases and J 0 bases; bases outside gene matches: 16. The CDR3 sequence is 19 residues long. Per the germline V gene, CDR1 is MDHEN and CDR2 is SYDVKM. The CDR3 spells CASSNIGGTSGTSTDTQYF. CDR3 sequence (DNA): TGTGCCAGCAGTAACATTGGGGGCACTAGCGGTACTAGCACAGATACGCAGTATTTT.

The gene calls are TRBV19 and TRBJ2-3; 9 bases are shared with TRBD2. Germline V gives CDR1 LNHDA, CDR2 SQIVND (reference sequence). V lost 8 bases and J lost 5; bases outside the gene matches: 8. This CDR3 has 14 residues. The CDR3 loop is CASSEGLAEDTQYF. The CDR3 DNA reads as TGTGCCAGTTCCGAGGGACTAGCTGAAGATACGCAGTATTTT.

The chain links TRBV6-5 to TRBJ1-2, with D possibly TRBD1 on 6 matching bases. This CDR3 contains 14 residues. Germline V CDR1 and CDR2: MNHEY, SVGAGI. V lost 2 bases, J lost 6 bases, and 13 bases lay in between. The CDR3 here is CASSYGSGGHGYTF. The CDR3 nucleotides are TGTGCCAGCAGTTACGGATCCGGGGGCCATGGCTACACCTTC.

The chain has TRBV28 and TRBJ1-2; 9 nucleotides align to TRBD1. Germline V gene data show CDR1 as MDHEN and CDR2 as SYDVKM. This CDR3 comprises 14 residues. Trimming removed 7 bases from V and 9 bases from J; junction bases left unmatched: 12. The CDR3 DNA reads as TGTGCCAGCACGGTGAACGACAGGGGGTCGAGCTACACCTTC. Translated, it gives CASTVNDRGSSYTF.